The rows below give T cell receptor beta chains drawn from one sample of a study of blood T cell repertoires in COVID-19. TCRdb keeps only in-frame clones here, not all; method: immunoSEQ multiplex PCR. The table lists over 150,000 clones, about four fifths of them singletons. Sequencing was done on a sample of peripheral blood. The source is a man in his late teens or twenties with active or convalescent COVID-19. Each CDR3 is given with its conserved first and last residue. A D gene is named only where the DNA matches it firmly. Size values are once, few and many counts, or a class for expanded clones, and some rows have none.

clone size | J gene | V gene | D gene | CDR3 protein | CDR3 DNA
- | TRBJ1-1 | TRBV28 | - | CASSLGIGAAFF | TGTGCCAGCAGCCTAGGGATAGGGGCGGCTTTCTTT
- | TRBJ2-2 | TRBV5-4 | TRBD2 | CASSPRGGGKTGELFF | TGTGCCAGCAGCCCGAGGGGCGGGGGAAAAACCGGGGAGCTGTTTTTT
- | TRBJ1-1 | TRBV6-5 | - | CASIKVEGNTEAFF | TGTGCCAGCATCAAAGTCGAGGGTAACACTGAAGCTTTCTTT
- | TRBJ1-2 | TRBV28 | - | CASSSPGLSYGYTF | TGTGCCAGCAGTTCCCCGGGACTCAGCTATGGCTACACCTTC
- | TRBJ1-3 | TRBV18 | - | CASSPNNAGVGNTIYF | TGTGCCAGCTCACCAAATAACGCAGGGGTTGGAAACACCATATATTTT
- | TRBJ2-1 | TRBV3-1/TRBV3-2 | TRBD2 | CASSLAGGLSNEQFF | TGTGCCAGCAGCCTAGCGGGAGGGCTTAGCAATGAGCAGTTCTTC
few | TRBJ2-1 | TRBV14 | - | CASRPTGNNEQFF | TGTGCCAGCAGACCCACAGGCAACAATGAGCAGTTCTTC
- | TRBJ1-5 | TRBV5-5 | TRBD1 | CASSPTGVYSNQPQHF | TGTGCCAGCAGCCCGACAGGGGTTTATAGCAATCAGCCCCAGCATTTT
- | TRBJ1-1 | TRBV30 | - | CAWSVHRDTEAFF | TGTGCCTGGAGTGTACACAGGGATACTGAAGCTTTCTTT
- | TRBJ1-5 | TRBV18 | - | CASSPGQNQPQHF | TGTGCCAGCTCACCGGGACAAAATCAGCCCCAGCATTTT
- | TRBJ1-6 | TRBV28 | TRBD1 | CASNPGTGNSPLHF | TGTGCCAGCAACCCCGGGACAGGGAATTCACCCCTCCACTTT
- | TRBJ2-5 | TRBV4-1 | TRBD2 | CASSHVSGGARETQYF | TGCGCCAGCAGCCACGTTAGCGGGGGGGCGAGGGAGACCCAGTACTTC
- | TRBJ2-7 | TRBV18 | - | CASSLLPYEQYF | TGTGCCAGCTCACTTCTCCCTTACGAGCAGTACTTC
- | TRBJ2-3 | TRBV28 | TRBD2 | CASSPHLAGTTDTQYF | TGTGCCAGCAGTCCGCATCTAGCGGGTACTACAGATACGCAGTATTTT
- | TRBJ2-1 | TRBV28 | TRBD1 | CASSPLPGQHPNEQFF | TGTGCCAGCAGTCCACTCCCGGGACAGCACCCCAATGAGCAGTTCTTC
- | TRBJ2-4 | TRBV5-1 | - | CASSLIMGARGNIQYF | TGCGCCAGCAGCTTGATAATGGGGGCGAGGGGTAACATTCAGTACTTC
- | TRBJ2-4 | TRBV28 | TRBD2 | CASSWTSGRRNIQYF | TGTGCCAGCAGCTGGACTAGCGGGAGGAGGAACATTCAGTACTTC
- | TRBJ1-1 | TRBV5-6 | TRBD1 | CASSFMGQAEAFF | TGTGCCAGCAGCTTTATGGGACAGGCTGAAGCTTTCTTT
- | TRBJ2-5 | TRBV15 | - | CATSRDQTGGETQYF | TGTGCCACCAGCAGAGATCAGACTGGTGGAGAGACCCAGTACTTC
- | TRBJ2-5 | TRBV3-1/TRBV3-2 | TRBD1 | CASSQGLQGAGETQYF | TGTGCCAGCAGCCAGGGATTACAGGGGGCTGGGGAGACCCAGTACTTC
- | TRBJ2-1 | TRBV7-6 | TRBD2 | CASSPRLAGGGNEQFF | TGTGCCAGCAGCCCTCGACTAGCGGGGGGGGGTAATGAGCAGTTCTTC
- | TRBJ1-6 | TRBV27 | - | CASSIKRTSQNSPLHF | TGTGCCAGCAGTATAAAAAGGACATCCCAAAATTCACCCCTCCACTTT
- | TRBJ1-3 | TRBV11-2 | - | CASTLRGGQRNTIYF | TGTGCCAGCACCCTTCGGGGGGGGCAGAGAAACACCATATATTTT
- | TRBJ2-3 | TRBV5-1 | - | CASSLDGLLRTDTQYF | TGCGCCAGCAGCTTAGACGGACTCCTTCGCACAGATACGCAGTATTTT
- | TRBJ2-7 | TRBV19 | - | CASSISDGSYEQYF | TGTGCCAGTAGTATTTCCGACGGGTCCTACGAGCAGTACTTC
- | TRBJ2-2 | TRBV7-9 | TRBD2 | CASSNPGTSGTGELFF | TGTGCCAGCAGCAATCCTGGGACTAGCGGCACCGGGGAGCTGTTTTTT
- | TRBJ1-6 | TRBV6-5 | - | CASSYLDGPLHF | TGTGCCAGCAGTTATCTTGACGGGCCCCTCCACTTT
- | TRBJ2-6 | TRBV24-1 | TRBD1 | CATSDTGGSGANVLTF | TGTGCCACCAGTGATACAGGGGGCAGTGGGGCCAACGTCCTGACTTTC
- | TRBJ1-6 | TRBV5-1 | TRBD1 | CASSLEGAVSSPLHF | TGCGCCAGCAGCTTGGAGGGGGCTGTTAGTTCACCCCTCCACTTT
once | TRBJ2-3 | TRBV7-7 | - | CASSNRPADTQYF | TGTGCCAGCAGCAATCGTCCCGCAGATACGCAGTATTTT
once | TRBJ2-5 | TRBV12-3/TRBV12-4 | - | CASSYSQETQYF | TGTGCCAGCAGTTACTCACAAGAGACCCAGTACTTC
- | TRBJ1-6 | TRBV6-5 | - | CASRVQGRYNSPLHF | TGTGCCAGCAGGGTACAGGGCAGGTATAATTCACCCCTCCACTTT
- | TRBJ2-1 | TRBV5-1 | TRBD1 | CASSLGDRDSYNEQFF | TGCGCCAGCAGCTTGGGGGACCGGGACAGCTACAATGAGCAGTTCTTC
- | TRBJ2-1 | TRBV27 | TRBD2 | CASSRLAGANEQFF | TGTGCCAGCAGTCGACTAGCGGGAGCCAATGAGCAGTTCTTC
few | TRBJ1-5 | TRBV19 | TRBD1 | CASNRQPGGASIGNQPQHF | TGTGCCAGTAACCGACAGCCAGGGGGCGCTTCTATCGGCAATCAGCCCCAGCATTTT
- | TRBJ1-1 | TRBV11-2 | TRBD1 | CASSTRTGAMGTEAFF | TGTGCCAGCAGCACCCGGACAGGGGCAATGGGGACTGAAGCTTTCTTT
- | TRBJ2-1 | TRBV28 | TRBD2 | CASPPTSGIRGPYNEQFF | TGTGCCAGCCCCCCCACTAGCGGGATCAGAGGCCCCTACAATGAGCAGTTCTTC
- | TRBJ2-6 | TRBV10-3 | TRBD1 | CAIPGQPFSGANVLTF | TGTGCCATCCCGGGACAGCCGTTCTCTGGGGCCAACGTCCTGACTTTC
- | TRBJ2-1 | TRBV27 | TRBD2 | CASSLRRTSGSGDEQFF | TGTGCCAGCAGTCTCCGTAGGACTAGCGGGAGCGGCGATGAGCAGTTCTTC
- | TRBJ2-1 | TRBV11-3 | TRBD2 | CASSLGAGGGNEQFF | TGTGCCAGCAGCTTGGGAGCGGGGGGAGGCAATGAGCAGTTCTTC
- | TRBJ1-5 | TRBV19 | - | CASSNRRDNSNQPQHF | TGTGCCAGTAGCAACCGCCGGGACAATAGCAATCAGCCCCAGCATTTT
- | TRBJ2-1 | TRBV10-1 | TRBD2 | CASSEMAGGCRDEQFF | TGCGCCAGCAGTGAGATGGCGGGAGGGTGTAGGGATGAGCAGTTCTTC
- | TRBJ2-4 | TRBV6-5 | TRBD1 | CASSSQGGKNIQYF | TGTGCCAGCAGTTCACAGGGGGGAAAAAACATTCAGTACTTC
- | TRBJ2-3 | TRBV2 | - | CATSLAASTDTQYF | TGTGCTACGTCCTTAGCCGCTAGCACAGATACGCAGTATTTT
once | TRBJ1-1 | TRBV12-3/TRBV12-4 | - | CASSLSPVTEAFF | TGTGCCAGCAGTTTAAGCCCGGTCACTGAAGCTTTCTTT
- | TRBJ2-7 | TRBV12-5 | - | CASGQPGENYEQYF | TGTGCTAGTGGTCAACCGGGAGAAAACTACGAGCAGTACTTC
- | TRBJ2-1 | TRBV19 | - | CASSHNRVDEQFF | TGTGCCAGTAGCCATAACCGGGTCGATGAGCAGTTCTTC
many | TRBJ1-1 | TRBV5-5 | TRBD1 | CASSYTGATEAFF | TGTGCCAGCAGTTACACAGGGGCCACTGAAGCTTTCTTT
- | TRBJ2-7 | TRBV6-5 | - | CASSSQGYEQYF | TGTGCCAGCAGTTCCCAGGGATACGAGCAGTACTTC
few | TRBJ2-5 | TRBV3-1/TRBV3-2 | - | CASRDNQETQYF | TGTGCCAGCAGGGACAACCAAGAGACCCAGTACTTC
- | TRBJ1-6 | TRBV7-9 | TRBD1 | CASSLGTGYSPLHF | TGTGCCAGCAGCTTAGGGACAGGATATTCACCCCTCCACTTT
- | TRBJ2-2 | TRBV6-5 | - | CASRAERVTGELFF | TGTGCCAGCAGAGCTGAACGTGTTACCGGGGAGCTGTTTTTT
- | TRBJ2-4 | TRBV3-1/TRBV3-2 | TRBD1 | CASSPSGTGDITKNIQYF | TGTGCCAGCAGCCCTTCGGGGACAGGGGATATTACCAAAAACATTCAGTACTTC
- | TRBJ2-5 | TRBV25-1 | - | CASSEYPGRVAETQYF | TGTGCCAGCAGTGAATATCCGGGCAGGGTCGCGGAGACCCAGTACTTC
- | TRBJ1-4 | TRBV11-2 | - | CASSFTRKLFF | TGTGCCAGCAGCTTTACGAGAAAACTGTTTTTT
- | TRBJ2-7 | TRBV4-1 | - | CASSQDLTATAQAKQYF | TGCGCCAGCAGCCAAGATCTGACAGCCACGGCTCAGGCGAAGCAGTACTTC